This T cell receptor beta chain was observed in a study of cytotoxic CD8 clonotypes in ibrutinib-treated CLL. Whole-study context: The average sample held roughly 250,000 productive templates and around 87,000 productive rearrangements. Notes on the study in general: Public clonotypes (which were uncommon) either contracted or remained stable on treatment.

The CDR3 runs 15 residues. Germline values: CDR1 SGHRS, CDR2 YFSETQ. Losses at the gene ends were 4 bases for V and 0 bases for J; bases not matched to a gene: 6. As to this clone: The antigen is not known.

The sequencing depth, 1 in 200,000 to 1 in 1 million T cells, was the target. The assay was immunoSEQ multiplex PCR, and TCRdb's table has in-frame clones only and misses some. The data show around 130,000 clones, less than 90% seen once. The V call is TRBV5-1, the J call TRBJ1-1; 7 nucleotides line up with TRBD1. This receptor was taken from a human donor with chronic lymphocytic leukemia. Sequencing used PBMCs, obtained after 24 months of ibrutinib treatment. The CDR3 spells CASSPGQNMNTEAFF. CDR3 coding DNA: TGCGCCAGCAGCCCGGGACAGAATATGAACACTGAAGCTTTCTTT.